The 25 T cell receptor beta chains listed next were all sequenced from one sample in a study of blood T cell repertoires in COVID-19. The method was immunoSEQ multiplex PCR; TCRdb's version includes in-frame clones alone and lacks a portion of them. The table records 71,000 or so clones, about nine tenths of them present only once. Sequences were obtained from peripheral blood. All receptors derive from a woman under 30 with acute or convalescent COVID-19.

In this sample, this clone turned up once. J is TRBJ2-7 and V is TRBV20-1; possible D gene TRBD1, 6 bases. CDR1 and CDR2 (germline): DFQATT, SNEGSKA (reference sequence). This CDR3 comprises 11 residues. The V end was cut by 5 bases, the J end by 5 bases, with 10 bases between. Written as DNA, the CDR3 is TGCAGTGCTGGCAGGGGCCACGAGCAGTACTTC. Translated, it gives CSAGRGHEQYF.

The chain links TRBV5-4 to TRBJ1-2, with 10 bases matching TRBD1. This CDR3 spans 15 amino acids. The V gene's germline CDR1 is SGHNT and CDR2 YYREEE (reference sequence). J was trimmed by 3 bases and V by 4 bases; bases with no gene match: 6. This chain's CDR3 is CASSDGTGDDYGYTF. The CDR3 DNA sequence: TGTGCCAGCAGCGATGGGACAGGGGACGACTATGGCTACACCTTC.

The chain joins TRBV7-2 to TRBJ2-5, with 8 bases aligning to TRBD2. The CDR3 loop spans 15 amino acids. The J segment lost 1 base and the V segment lost 4 bases, leaving 5 bases of the junction unmatched. CDR1 SGHTA and CDR2 FQGNSA come from the germline V gene. The CDR3: CASSSRGDPQETQYF. As DNA, the CDR3 is TGTGCCAGCAGCTCGCGGGGGGATCCCCAAGAGACCCAGTACTTC.

The V gene is TRBV6-2 or TRBV6-3, the J gene TRBJ2-7, with 10 positions matching TRBD2. Trimming at V came to 6 bases and at J to 0 bases, leaving 5 bases not matched to a gene. Germline V gene lookup returns CDR1 MNHEY and CDR2 SVGEGT. The CDR3 totals 15 residues. The CDR3 region has the DNA TGTGCCAGCAGCGATATAGCGGGAGGCTCCTACGAGCAGTACTTC. It translates to CASSDIAGGSYEQYF.

This CDR3 reads CSARPDSPLHF. The DNA for the CDR3 is TGCAGTGCTAGACCCGATTCACCCCTCCACTTT. The chain joins TRBV20-1 to TRBJ1-6; D gene unclear. Trimming shortened V by 2 bases and J by 8 bases, and 4 bases separated the two germline ends. This CDR3 is 11 amino acids long. The V gene's germline CDR1 is DFQATT and CDR2 SNEGSKA (reference sequence).

CDR3 coding DNA: TGTGCCAGTAGTATAAGATGGACAGAGAGCTCTGGGGCCAACGTCCTGACTTTC. It codes for CASSIRWTESSGANVLTF. This chain connects TRBV19 to TRBJ2-6, with D perhaps TRBD1 (6 bases). The germline V gene encodes CDR1 LNHDA and CDR2 SQIVND (reference sequence). The CDR3 is 18 amino acids. Trimming took off 2 bases at V and 0 bases at J, with 14 bases between the two ends.

The V and J genes are TRBV6-5 and TRBJ2-7; tentatively, D is TRBD1 (5 bases). The germline gives CDR1 MNHEY, CDR2 SVGAGI. The CDR3 is 15 amino acids. V was shortened by 7 bases and J by 6 bases, with 22 bases between the two germline ends. The CDR3 reads CASTLLLCRVGEQYF. The DNA for the CDR3 is TGTGCCAGCACCCTACTTTTGTGCAGGGTCGGCGAGCAGTACTTC.

The CDR3 sequence: CASRKTGARYGYTF. CDR3 nucleotide sequence: TGTGCCAGCAGGAAGACAGGGGCTCGCTATGGCTACACCTTC. The V call is TRBV27, the J call TRBJ1-2, with TRBD1 matching 8 bases. The germline V gene encodes CDR1 MNHEY and CDR2 SMNVEV (reference sequence). The CDR3 runs to 14 residues. With 6 bases clipped from V and 4 bases from J, the junction kept 7 bases outside the gene matches.

The count of this clone is one. The chain has TRBV6-5 and TRBJ1-6; D call uncertain. From germline, CDR1 is MNHEY and CDR2 SVGAGI. Trimming cost V 0 bases and J 6 bases, with 9 bases left between them. CDR3 length: 15 residues. The CDR3: CASSYSRESNSPLHF. CDR3 DNA sequence: TGTGCCAGCAGTTACTCCCGGGAGAGTAATTCACCCCTCCACTTT.

The CDR3 loop reads CASSQEGQGRGETQYF. DNA for the CDR3: TGTGCCAGCAGCCAAGAGGGACAGGGGCGAGGAGAGACCCAGTACTTC. This sequence joins TRBV3-1 (or the pseudogene TRBV3-2) and TRBJ2-5; 10 positions agree with TRBD1. Germline V gives CDR1 LGHDT, CDR2 YNNKEL (reference sequence). This CDR3 contains 16 residues. The trim removed 0 bases at V and 4 bases at J, leaving 5 bases unmatched.

This chain links TRBV29-1 with TRBJ1-2; TRBD1 might be the D (6 bases). The germline V gene has CDR1 SQVTM and CDR2 ANQGSEA. The V end lost 6 bases, the J end lost 8 bases, and 19 bases lay between the germline ends. This CDR3 spans 13 amino acids. For the CDR3, the DNA is TGCAGCGTCCCCCTTTTGGGGGCGAGGGGCTACACCTTC. Protein sequence: CSVPLLGARGYTF.

The gene calls are TRBV11-2 and TRBJ2-1; 10 bases agree with TRBD1. CDR1 SGHAT and CDR2 FQNNGV come from the germline V gene. CDR3 length: 15 amino acids. With V trimmed by 5 bases and J by 5 bases, 6 bases remained unmatched. The DNA for the CDR3 is TGTGCCAGCAGCATCGACAGGGGGCTTGACAATGAGCAGTTCTTC. Amino acids: CASSIDRGLDNEQFF.

V gene TRBV28 combines with J gene TRBJ1-5; D is unresolved. The CDR3 loop spans 15 amino acids. The germline V and J ends were trimmed by 2 bases and 2 bases, with 10 bases remaining between them. Germline CDR1 MDHEN, CDR2 SYDVKM. The CDR3 protein is CASSLGPLGNQPQHF. The DNA of the CDR3 is TGTGCCAGCAGTTTAGGCCCCTTGGGCAATCAGCCCCAGCATTTT.

This sequence joins TRBV28 and TRBJ2-7; 10 bases align to TRBD1. CDR3 length: 18 amino acids. Germline V gene data show CDR1 as MDHEN and CDR2 as SYDVKM. V trimming: 3 bases; J trimming: 3 bases; junction bases outside the gene matches: 14. CDR3 amino acids: CASSFYWRAGTGVYEQYF. The CDR3 bases are TGTGCCAGCAGTTTTTACTGGCGAGCGGGGACAGGGGTCTACGAGCAGTACTTC.

This chain links TRBV29-1 with TRBJ2-1; 13 nucleotides line up with TRBD2. This CDR3 has 19 amino acids. With V trimmed by 4 bases and J by 0 bases, 12 bases remained unmatched. Germline V gene data show CDR1 as SQVTM and CDR2 as ANQGSEA. The CDR3 loop is CSVAPRRTSGSFSYNEQFF. The CDR3 DNA reads as TGCAGCGTTGCTCCTCGAAGGACTAGCGGGAGTTTCTCCTACAATGAGCAGTTCTTC.

The chain has TRBV10-3 and TRBJ2-7; 12 bases are shared with TRBD2. From germline, CDR1 is ENHRY and CDR2 SYGVKD. The CDR3 loop spans 16 amino acids. The trim removed 6 bases at V and 7 bases at J, leaving 13 bases unmatched. CDR3 coding DNA: TGTGCCATCAGCCCGAGACTAGCGGGGGAGATAGAGGAGCAGTACTTC. It is translated as CAISPRLAGEIEEQYF.

This clone has a single count. The rearrangement joins TRBV3-1 (or the pseudogene TRBV3-2) to TRBJ1-2; the match to TRBD1 covers 7 bases. Germline-derived CDR1 and CDR2 are LGHDT and YNNKEL (reference sequence). The CDR3 loop spans 16 amino acids. V lost 4 bases to trimming and J lost 7 bases; unmatched junction nucleotides: 15. CDR3 DNA: TGTGCCAGCAGCCCATCCCCGGGCCCCAGGGGGTTTGGCTACACCTTC. Protein product: CASSPSPGPRGFGYTF.

This clone was detected once. The rearrangement links TRBV5-1 to TRBJ1-1; D is unresolved. Germline CDR1 reads SGHRS; CDR2 reads YFSETQ. Trimming removed 0 bases at V and 1 base at J, with 7 bases between. The CDR3 spans 14 residues. The CDR3 here is CASSLGHANTEAFF. CDR3 DNA: TGCGCCAGCAGCTTGGGACACGCGAACACTGAAGCTTTCTTT.

This rearrangement joins TRBV28 to TRBJ1-3, with 9 nucleotides matching TRBD1. The V gene's germline CDR1 is MDHEN and CDR2 SYDVKM. The CDR3 sequence is 16 residues long. Trimming removed 5 bases from V and 0 bases from J; junction bases left unmatched: 5. CDR3 bases: TGTGCCAGCAGTGGGGGACAGGGTCCCTCTGGAAACACCATATATTTT. It encodes CASSGGQGPSGNTIYF.

V gene TRBV21-1 combines with J gene TRBJ2-1; the DNA was not used to check the table's D call, TRBD1. TRBV21-1 is a documented pseudogene. The CDR3 consists of 17 residues. The CDR3 DNA sequence: TGTGCCAGCAGCAAAGCGCCTACAACAGACCACTACAATGAGCAGTTCTTC. Translating it yields CASSKAPTTDHYNEQFF.

As to this clone: Other DNA variants within this sample encode the same CDR3. V gene TRBV27 combines with J gene TRBJ1-3; D may be TRBD1 (5 bases). CDR1 MNHEY and CDR2 SMNVEV come from the germline V gene (reference sequence). V lost 2 bases and J 0 bases, leaving 5 bases between the germline ends. The CDR3 consists of 14 residues. The CDR3 DNA reads as TGTGCCAGCAGTTTACAGGGCTCTGGAAACACCATATATTTT. It yields the protein CASSLQGSGNTIYF.

V usage is TRBV5-1 and J usage is TRBJ2-7; 8 bases are shared with TRBD2. The trim removed 1 base at V and 5 bases at J, leaving 8 bases unmatched. Germline loops: CDR1 SGHRS, CDR2 YFSETQ. The CDR3 is 15 residues long. The chain's CDR3 is CASSLRWREEHEQYF. As DNA, the CDR3 is TGCGCCAGCAGCTTGAGATGGCGGGAGGAACACGAGCAGTACTTC.

The gene calls are TRBV5-1 and TRBJ1-1; TRBD1 matches 11 bases. The CDR3 covers 16 residues. Losses at the gene ends were 4 bases for V and 4 bases for J; bases not matched to a gene: 9. Germline CDR1 SGHRS, CDR2 YFSETQ. CDR3 loop: CASSPRGQGALTEAFF. CDR3 bases: TGCGCCAGCAGCCCGCGCGGACAGGGGGCCCTCACTGAAGCTTTCTTT. The full variable domain, in which reference TRBV5-1 and TRBJ1-1 provide the parts outside the CDR3, is KAGVTQTPRYLIKTRGQQVTLSCSPISGHRSVSWYQQTPGQGLQFLFEYFSETQRNKGNFPGRFSGRQFSNSRSEMNVSTLELGDSALYLCASSPRGQGALTEAFFGQGTRLTVV.

The chain links TRBV10-1 to TRBJ1-5; tentatively, D is TRBD1 (5 bases). Germline CDR1 and CDR2: WNHNN and SYGVQD (reference sequence). Trimming pared 2 bases from V and 3 bases from J, leaving 20 bases between. This CDR3 contains 18 residues. Here the CDR3 DNA reads TGCGCCAGCAGTGAGCCCCCACGTCCCCAGGGCCACAATCAGCCCCAGCATTTT. Its translation: CASSEPPRPQGHNQPQHF.

The chain couples TRBV5-5 to TRBJ2-5; a possible D gene is TRBD1 (6 bases). The CDR3 totals 15 residues. Per the germline V gene, CDR1 is SGHKS and CDR2 is YYEKEE (reference sequence). The V end was cut by 0 bases, the J end by 5 bases, with 14 bases between. The CDR3 is CASSLVRGRFETQYF. The DNA of the CDR3 is TGTGCCAGCAGCTTGGTCAGGGGTAGGTTCGAGACCCAGTACTTC.